The 5 T cell receptor beta chains below all came from one sample that was sequenced in a study of vaccination and CD4 T cells after COVID-19. MiXCR, run by TCRdb on the PCR reads, gives a single entry per CDR3 protein. The profile shows around 20,000 distinct CDR3 sequences, under 60% of them singletons. The input for sequencing was CD4+ T cells from blood, taken before SARS-CoV-2 vaccination. The receptors derive from a human donor who had recovered from COVID-19.

V and J are TRBV28 and TRBJ2-7, with D tentatively TRBD1 or TRBD2 (5 bases each). CDR1 is MDHEN and CDR2 is SYDVKM in the germline V gene. The CDR3 is made up of 16 amino acids. V gave up 2 bases and J gave up 1 base, with 15 bases separating them. The CDR3 nucleotides read TGTGCCAGCAGTTTAGGGGGTAAGGGGAGATCCTACGAGCAGTACTTC. Translated: CASSLGGKGRSYEQYF.

The chain employs TRBV4-2 and TRBJ2-1; the D is unclear. This CDR3 has 18 residues. The V and J ends lost 3 bases and 0 bases respectively, with 18 bases between them. Germline assignment: CDR1 LGHNA and CDR2 YNFKEQ. CDR3 loop: CASSQTLRSASSYNEQFF. The DNA of the CDR3 is TGTGCCAGCAGCCAGACATTGAGGAGCGCTAGCTCCTACAATGAGCAGTTCTTC.

This clonotype was seen a few times. This chain joins TRBV19 and TRBJ2-2; D not certain. The CDR3 runs 15 residues. Germline V CDR1 and CDR2: LNHDA, SQIVND (reference sequence). V shed 7 bases and J shed 6 bases, with 18 bases lying between them. CDR3 region: CASTILPEAAGELFF. In DNA, the CDR3 is TGTGCCAGTACTATCCTCCCCGAGGCGGCCGGGGAGCTGTTTTTT.

This clonotype was observed a handful of times. The chain carries TRBV24-1 and TRBJ2-3, with D possibly matching TRBD2 (5 bases). Germline V gene sequence: CDR1 KGHDR, CDR2 SFDVKD. This CDR3 has 14 amino acids. The V end was cut by 3 bases, the J end by 6 bases, with 12 bases between. The CDR3 region has the DNA TGTGCCACCAGTGATCCGAGGGTTCGCGATACGCAGTATTTT. Translation gives CATSDPRVRDTQYF.

The chain carries TRBV7-2 and TRBJ2-7; tentative D call: TRBD2 (5 bases). From germline, CDR1 is SGHTA and CDR2 FQGNSA. Trimming left V 3 bases short and J 6 bases short, with 12 bases between. This CDR3 is 13 amino acids long. DNA of the CDR3: TGTGCCAGCAGCTTCCAGCTAGCCCGCGAGCAGTACTTC. Its translation: CASSFQLAREQYF.